This T cell receptor (beta chain) was sequenced in a study of T cell repertoires in cytomegalovirus infection. Across the whole study: Shared public TCR beta signatures pointed to both CMV infection and a matching HLA type.

TCRdb redid the calling of the reads with MiXCR, one entry per CDR3 protein. Among some 590,000 distinct CDR3 sequences listed, about 39% were seen once. Points from the study as a whole: The study found HLA-C-restricted CMV-specific TCR beta clonotypes dominating the ex vivo response.

Comment on this clonotype: Its antigen is currently unknown.

The germline V gene encodes CDR1 MNHNS and CDR2 SASEGT. CDR3 length: 14 residues. V was cut by 3 bases and J by 1 base, with 9 bases left in between. The clonotype originates from a human donor in good health (CMV status not recorded). Some clones in this sample may be carry-over from other donors' samples. Sequenced here: cultured PBMCs, sampled from culture after CMV antigen stimulation. This rearrangement joins TRBV6-1 to TRBJ1-2; D gene ambiguous. CDR3 protein: CASSDGSHNYGYTF. The CDR3, as DNA: TGTGCCAGCAGTGACGGAAGCCATAACTATGGCTACACCTTC.